A selection of T cell receptor beta chains follows, all from one sample in a study of radiation and T cells in renal cell carcinoma. TCRdb's table, derived via immunoSEQ multiplex PCR, lists solely in-frame clones and lacks some. The data show around 22,000 clones, 55% to 75% seen once. This specimen was tumor tissue, taken from a patient whose treatment was nephrectomy without radiotherapy. All receptors derive from a man aged 35-49 years with renal cell carcinoma. CDR3s include the opening cysteine and the closing phenylalanine or tryptophan. D genes are given only for firm matches.

V	D	J	length	CDR3
TRBV18	TRBD2	TRBJ2-3	15	CASSPPAGETDTQYF
TRBV29-1	TRBD1	TRBJ1-1	14	CSVSRQGKNTEAFF
TRBV7-2	NA	TRBJ2-1	15	CASSLLARVNNEQFF
TRBV10-2	TRBD2	TRBJ2-2	16	CASDGRGAEPTGELFF
TRBV5-1	NA	TRBJ2-3	13	CASSPQPTDTQYF
TRBV5-1	NA	TRBJ2-3	16	CASSLEGVTSTDTQYF
TRBV4-1	NA	TRBJ1-6	16	CASSQDATGYNSPLHF
TRBV6-5	NA	TRBJ2-7	14	CASSIDPGPYEQYF
TRBV7-2	NA	TRBJ2-3	16	CASSPSPIRSTDTQYF
TRBV6-5	TRBD1	TRBJ1-6	16	CASSYSFTGGGSPLHF
TRBV7-9	NA	TRBJ2-2	11	CASSSDRKMFF
TRBV6-5	TRBD1	TRBJ2-1	13	CASSMGQYNEQFF
TRBV10-3	TRBD1	TRBJ1-5	19	CAISEGRDRETYSNQPQHF
TRBV5-1	TRBD1	TRBJ1-2	12	CASSPTGYGYTF
TRBV4-3	TRBD2	TRBJ2-3	18	CASSQDRLLAGGPGTQYF
TRBV4-3	NA	TRBJ1-2	15	CASSQGGGSNYGYTF